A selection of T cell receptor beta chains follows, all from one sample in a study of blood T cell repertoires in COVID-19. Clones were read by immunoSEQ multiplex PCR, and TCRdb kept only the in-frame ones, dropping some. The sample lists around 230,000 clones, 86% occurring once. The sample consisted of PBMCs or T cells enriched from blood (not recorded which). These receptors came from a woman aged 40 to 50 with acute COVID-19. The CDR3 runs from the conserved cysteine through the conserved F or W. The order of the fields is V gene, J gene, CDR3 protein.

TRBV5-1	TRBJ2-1	CASSSSTHPGNEQFF
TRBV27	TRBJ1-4	CASSSGQGAGTNEKLFF
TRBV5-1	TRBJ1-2	CASSLSTSNYGYTF
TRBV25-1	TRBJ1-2	CASSEPIDRGYGYTF
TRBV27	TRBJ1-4	CASSFLSAGYNEKLFF
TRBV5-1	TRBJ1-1	CASSRHGTTEAFF
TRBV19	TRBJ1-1	CASTAWGGDTEAFF
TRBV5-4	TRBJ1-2	CASSWVSGVPGYTF
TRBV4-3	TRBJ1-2	CASSQATGAGGFGYTF
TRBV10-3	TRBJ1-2	CAIRMDREINYGYTF
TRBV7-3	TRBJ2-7	CASSAEPGTGDEQYF
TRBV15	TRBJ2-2	CATTRGSTSTGELFF
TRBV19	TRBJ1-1	CASSIDGGRVTEAFF
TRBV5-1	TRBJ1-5	CASSLAGSRNQPQHF
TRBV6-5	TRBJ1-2	CASMSLLSYTF
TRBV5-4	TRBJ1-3	CASSRDNGNTIYF
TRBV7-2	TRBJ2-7	CASSLRFPGGYEQYF
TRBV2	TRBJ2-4	CASRYLAADSFDIQYF
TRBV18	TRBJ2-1	CASSPIQGNEQFF
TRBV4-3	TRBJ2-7	CASSQNPSGDSYEQYF
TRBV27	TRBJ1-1	CASSSRDRGYTEAFF
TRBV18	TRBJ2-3	CASSPPGLARVPTQYF
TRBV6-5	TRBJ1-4	CASTTVPATNEKLFF
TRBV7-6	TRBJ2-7	CASSLTQGAYEQYF
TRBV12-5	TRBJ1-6	CASGHPDRDSPLHF
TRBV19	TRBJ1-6	CASSSARDSRSYNSPLHF
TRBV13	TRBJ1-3	CASSVPTASSGNTIYF
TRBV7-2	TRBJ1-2	CASSLAGRTGAEGGYTF
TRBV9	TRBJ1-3	CASSPTGGSGNTIYF
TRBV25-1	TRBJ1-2	CASSEFATGGTKGYTF
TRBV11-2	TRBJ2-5	CASSFGGAQETQYF
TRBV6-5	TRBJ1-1	CASSYSFGAPEAFF
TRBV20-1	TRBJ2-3	CSASRRASSDTQYF
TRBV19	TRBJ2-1	CASSIVVKGEQFF
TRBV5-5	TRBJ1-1	CASSQQSTTEAFF
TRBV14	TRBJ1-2	CASSQGGSYGYTF
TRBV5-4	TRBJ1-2	CASSLSQGAPYGYTF
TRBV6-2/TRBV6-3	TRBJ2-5	CASSFRQVGETQYF
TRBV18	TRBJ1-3	CASSGAFSGNTIYF
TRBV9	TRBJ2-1	CASSVSGGNEQFF
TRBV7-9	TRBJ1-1	CASSLEGGLWPEAFF
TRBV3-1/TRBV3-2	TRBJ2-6	CASDDRGSGANVLTF
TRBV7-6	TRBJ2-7	CASSPGQGWRYEQYF